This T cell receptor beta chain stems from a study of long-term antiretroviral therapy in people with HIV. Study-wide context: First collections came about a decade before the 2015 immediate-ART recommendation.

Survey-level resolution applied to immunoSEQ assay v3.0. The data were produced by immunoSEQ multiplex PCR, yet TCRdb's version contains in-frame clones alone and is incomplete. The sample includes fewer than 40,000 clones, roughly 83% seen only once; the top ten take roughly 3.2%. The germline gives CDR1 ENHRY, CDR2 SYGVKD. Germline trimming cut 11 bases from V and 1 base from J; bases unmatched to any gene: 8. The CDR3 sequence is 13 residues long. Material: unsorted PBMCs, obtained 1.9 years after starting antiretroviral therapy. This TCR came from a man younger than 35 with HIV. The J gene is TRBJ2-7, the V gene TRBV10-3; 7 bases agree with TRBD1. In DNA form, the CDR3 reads TGTGCCCATCAGGGGGATGGATCCTACGAGCAGTACTTC. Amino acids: CAHQGDGSYEQYF.